This passage covers 25 T cell receptor beta chains from one sample sequenced in a study of regulatory T cells in long-lasting Graves disease. Sample time point: newly diagnosed GD, antithyroid drugs for less than 3 months. Generation of the TCR library employed RNA extracted from PBMCs. Researchers made TCR beta libraries by using iRepertoire HTBI primers and running Arm-PCR on CDR3 regions. TCRdb called the multiplex PCR reads again in MiXCR, with one record for every CDR3 protein. Here the sample spans over 300,000 distinct CDR3 sequences, around a sixth being singletons. The specimen comprised peripheral blood mononuclear cells (PBMCs), sampled at new diagnosis, from a patient treated with antithyroid drugs. These receptors were collected from a female donor with Graves disease.

This clonotype has at least ten counts. The genes are TRBV27 and TRBJ2-3, with 7 bases fitting TRBD2. V trimming: 0 bases; J trimming: 3 bases; junction bases outside the gene matches: 6. In germline, CDR1 is MNHEY, CDR2 SMNVEV (reference sequence). The CDR3 is 16 residues long. The chain's CDR3 is CASSLSGRGGTDTQYF. CDR3 in DNA: TGTGCCAGCAGTTTATCGGGGAGGGGTGGTACAGATACGCAGTATTTT.

The sample holds many counts of this clonotype. V is TRBV6-5 and J is TRBJ2-1; 10 positions match TRBD2. This CDR3 is built from 16 residues. CDR1 is MNHEY and CDR2 is SVGAGI in the germline V gene. The junction had 8 bases not matched to a gene; V was cut back by 3 bases and J by 6 bases. For the CDR3, the DNA is TGTGCCAGCAGTTATTACCTCCTAGCGGGAGTCAATGAGCAGTTCTTC. It codes for CASSYYLLAGVNEQFF.

This clonotype appeared many times. A read error may produce the germline difference seen at one junction end. This chain connects TRBV5-1 to TRBJ2-7; 7 positions agree with TRBD2. The CDR3 totals 15 residues. Looked up from germline, CDR1 is SGHRS and CDR2 is YFSETQ. The CDR3 sequence: CASSLEPSGSYEQYF. Written as DNA, the CDR3 is TGTGCCAGCAGCTTAGAGCCTAGCGGCTCCTACGAGCAGTACTTC.

This clonotype was seen only a few times. The chain links TRBV24-1 to TRBJ2-1; 9 bases are shared with TRBD1. The CDR3 covers 13 residues. Trimming cost V 4 bases and J 14 bases; bases outside gene matches: 8. The germline gives CDR1 KGHDR, CDR2 SFDVKD. The CDR3 loop is CATSEGSRTGEFF. The DNA for the CDR3 is TGTGCCACCAGTGAGGGGAGCCGGACAGGGGAGTTCTTC.

This clonotype was detected many times. The J gene is TRBJ2-6, the V gene TRBV2; 8 bases match TRBD1. Germline CDR1 SNHLY, CDR2 FYNNEI. With V trimmed by 1 base and J by 0 bases, 8 bases remained unmatched. The CDR3 has 19 amino acids. The CDR3 sequence is CASSEGIRTGTSGANVLTF. As DNA, the CDR3 is TGTGCCAGCAGTGAAGGCATCCGGACAGGGACCTCTGGGGCCAACGTCCTGACTTTC.

This clonotype has at least ten counts. CDR3 sequence: CASRPPGQIYEQYF. CDR3 coding DNA: TGTGCCAGCAGACCTCCGGGACAGATCTACGAGCAGTACTTC. The genes are TRBV28 and TRBJ2-7, with TRBD1 matching over 7 bases. In germline, CDR1 is MDHEN, CDR2 SYDVKM. With 6 bases clipped from V and 3 bases from J, the junction kept 8 bases outside the gene matches. The CDR3 is made up of 14 amino acids.

This clonotype was seen at least ten times. V gene TRBV3-1 combines with J gene TRBJ2-1; D call uncertain. With 3 bases removed from V and 2 bases from J, the gap between germline ends came to 11 bases. Germline V CDR1 and CDR2: LGHDT, YNNKEL (reference sequence). The CDR3 runs to 15 residues. The DNA of the CDR3 is TGTGCCAGCAGCCATCCCCCCGGCACCTACAATGAGCAGTTCTTC. This sequence encodes CASSHPPGTYNEQFF.

In its sample, this clonotype was seen a few times. V gene TRBV5-5 combines with J gene TRBJ1-6; D is unclear. Germline CDR1 reads SGHKS; CDR2 reads YYEKEE (reference sequence). Trimming left V 0 bases short and J 9 bases short, with 16 bases between. The CDR3 runs 16 residues. The CDR3 loop reads CASSLENFLGISPLHF. CDR3 coding DNA: TGTGCCAGCAGCTTGGAAAACTTTCTGGGCATTTCACCCCTCCACTTT.

This clonotype has a count of ten or more. The chain uses TRBV18 and TRBJ2-1; D is tentatively TRBD1 or TRBD2 (5 bases each). The V gene's germline CDR1 is KGHSH and CDR2 LQKENI. This CDR3 has 14 residues. The ends were cut back, 6 bases at V and 8 bases at J, with 17 bases in the middle. The CDR3 DNA reads TGTGCCAGCTCCTCATCGTTCAGGGACGATGAGCAGTTCTTC. Its translation: CASSSSFRDDEQFF.

The genes are TRBV10-1 and TRBJ2-7, with D hard to call. This CDR3 region has 14 residues. The V end lost 3 bases, the J end lost 2 bases, and 11 bases lay between the germline ends. Germline CDR1 is WNHNN and CDR2 is SYGVQD (reference sequence). The CDR3 sequence: CASSEGLGPYEQYF. Written as DNA, the CDR3 is TGCGCCAGCAGTGAAGGGCTAGGGCCCTACGAGCAGTACTTC.

The chain recombines TRBV6-2 or TRBV6-3 with TRBJ1-5; perhaps TRBD1 as D (5 bases). Germline V gives CDR1 MNHEY, CDR2 SVGEGT. The V end was cut by 3 bases, the J end by 4 bases, with 13 bases between. The CDR3 loop spans 15 amino acids. As DNA, the CDR3 is TGTGCCAGCAGTTATGGGGGTCAGAAGAATCAGCCCCAGCATTTT. Encoded protein: CASSYGGQKNQPQHF.

V gene TRBV5-6 combines with J gene TRBJ1-1; the D is unclear. CDR1 SGHDT and CDR2 YYEEEE come from the germline V gene. The germline V and J ends were trimmed by 3 bases and 1 base, with 7 bases remaining between them. The CDR3 runs to 13 residues. The DNA of the CDR3 is TGTGCCAGCAGCTGGGAGTCGAACACTGAAGCTTTCTTT. Encoded protein: CASSWESNTEAFF.

This clonotype is a singleton in its sample. This chain connects TRBV2 to TRBJ2-7; 10 bases align to TRBD1. The trim removed 7 bases at V and 5 bases at J, leaving 5 bases unmatched. CDR3 length equals 13 residues. Per germline, CDR1 SNHLY and CDR2 FYNNEI. As DNA, the CDR3 is TGTGCCAGCATAGACAGGGGGCTGGACGAGCAGTACTTC. Translating gives CASIDRGLDEQYF.

The table lists this clonotype with a few counts. The CDR3 is CAWRTGPGTDTQYF. The CDR3 DNA reads TGTGCCTGGAGGACGGGACCTGGCACAGATACGCAGTATTTT. The V call is TRBV30, the J call TRBJ2-3; D is tentatively TRBD1 or TRBD2 (5 bases each). Germline loops: CDR1 GTSNPN, CDR2 SVGIG (reference sequence). The CDR3 covers 14 residues. Trimming pared 3 bases from V and 1 base from J, leaving 11 bases between.

The chain joins TRBV27 to TRBJ1-6; D is possibly TRBD1 (5 bases). Per germline, CDR1 MNHEY and CDR2 SMNVEV (reference sequence). CDR3 length equals 15 residues. The V and J ends lost 2 bases and 10 bases respectively, with 15 bases between them. The CDR3: CASSLIPRGQSPLHF. DNA for the CDR3: TGTGCCAGCAGTTTAATACCCCGAGGACAATCACCCCTCCACTTT.

This clonotype was recorded a few times. This CDR3 reads CASSPGSGNQPQHF. The CDR3 DNA is TGTGCCAGCTCACCAGGGTCAGGCAATCAGCCCCAGCATTTT. The chain couples TRBV18 to TRBJ1-5; D is uncertain. The CDR3 runs to 14 residues. Trimming pared 2 bases from V and 2 bases from J, leaving 7 bases between. CDR1 is KGHSH and CDR2 is LQKENI in the germline V gene.

This clonotype has a count of ten or more. The rearrangement joins TRBV20-1 to TRBJ2-1; D not resolved. Between the trimmed V and J ends, which lost 2 bases and 0 bases, there was a span of 11 bases. CDR3 length equals 15 residues. CDR1 and CDR2 from the germline V gene are DFQATT and SNEGSKA (reference sequence). This CDR3 is CSARIGPSSYNEQFF. DNA for the CDR3: TGCAGTGCTAGAATTGGACCGAGCTCCTACAATGAGCAGTTCTTC.

Regarding this clonotype: The junction departs from germline at one end; a sequencing error may be responsible. The rearrangement joins TRBV6-4 to TRBJ1-5; D is unresolved. Germline assignment: CDR1 MRHNA and CDR2 SNTAGT. The CDR3 is 17 amino acids. The CDR3 sequence: CASSYSLIPWGNQPQHF. Here the CDR3 DNA reads TGTGCCAGCAGTTACTCCCTGATCCCCTGGGGCAATCAGCCCCAGCATTTT.

This clonotype was detected a few times. This chain links TRBV7-9 with TRBJ2-4; 10 positions match TRBD2. Per the germline V gene, CDR1 is SEHNR and CDR2 is FQNEAQ (reference sequence). Unmatched junction bases numbered 16, after V lost 4 bases and J lost 1 base. The CDR3 is 20 amino acids. CDR3 residues: CASSSTPGQREGRAKNIQYF. Here the CDR3 DNA reads TGTGCCAGCAGCTCTACCCCAGGACAGCGGGAGGGCCGGGCCAAAAACATTCAGTACTTC. Variable domain in full (rest from reference TRBV7-9 and TRBJ2-4): DTGVSQNPRHKITKRGQNVTFRCDPISEHNRLYWYRQTLGQGPEFLTYFQNEAQLEKSRLLSDRFSAERPKGSFSTLEIQRTEQGDSAMYLCASSSTPGQREGRAKNIQYFGAGTRLSVL.

Concerning this clonotype itself: An end of the junction does not agree with germline; a read error may underlie this. This rearrangement joins TRBV5-6 to TRBJ2-1; 7 bases match TRBD2. The CDR3 spans 15 residues. From germline, CDR1 is SGHDT and CDR2 YYEEEE. The CDR3 DNA reads as TGTGCCAGCAGCTTGGGGGACTACTCCTACAATGAGCAGTCCTTC. Amino acid sequence: CASSLGDYSYNEQSF.

At least ten counts were recorded for this clonotype. V is TRBV7-2 and J is TRBJ1-2, with 12 bases that match TRBD1. CDR1 and CDR2 (germline): SGHTA, FQGNSA. CDR3 length equals 15 residues. The V and J ends lost 5 bases and 7 bases, in that order; junction bases with no gene match: 8. The chain's CDR3 is CASSPGGGQGAGYTF. The CDR3 DNA is TGTGCCAGCAGCCCGGGTGGGGGACAGGGGGCTGGCTACACCTTC.

Many counts were recorded for this clonotype. V and J are TRBV20-1 and TRBJ1-4; possible D gene TRBD1, 6 bases. This CDR3 is built from 14 residues. V lost 2 bases, J lost 1 base, and 8 bases lay in between. Germline V CDR1 and CDR2: DFQATT, SNEGSKA (reference sequence). The CDR3 DNA follows: TGCAGTGCTAGATTACAGGGAACTAATGAAAAACTGTTTTTT. Translated, it gives CSARLQGTNEKLFF.

Of note for this clonotype: The junction does not match germline at one end; this may be a read error. DNA of the CDR3: TGTGCCAGCAGTTTCGGGCCCTCCCTGGAGGGCTACATCTTC. It codes for CASSFGPSLEGYIF. The chain links TRBV12-3 or TRBV12-4 to TRBJ1-2, with no clear D. The CDR3 extends over 14 amino acids.

This clonotype was observed many times. V and J are TRBV5-5 and TRBJ1-4; D ambiguous. Trimming took off 0 bases at V and 8 bases at J, with 17 bases between the two ends. CDR1 is SGHKS and CDR2 is YYEKEE in the germline V gene (reference sequence). This CDR3 contains 16 residues. In DNA, the CDR3 is TGTGCCAGCAGCTTGGGTCGTATAACCGCGGGGGAAAAACTGTTTTTT. Residues: CASSLGRITAGEKLFF.

The rearrangement joins TRBV4-1 to TRBJ2-2; TRBD2 might be the D (5 bases). The CDR3 consists of 17 residues. Trimming took 4 bases from V and 0 from J, leaving 15 bases between them. Germline-derived CDR1 and CDR2 are MGHRA and YSYEKL. CDR3 in DNA: TGCGCCAGCAGCCTTCAAAGCGGCAGCTCGAACACCGGGGAGCTGTTTTTT. It encodes CASSLQSGSSNTGELFF.